The rows below give T cell receptor beta chains drawn from one sample of a study of cytomegalovirus exposure and HLA in healthy donors. TCRdb's copy holds only in-frame clones and misses some; the assay was immunoSEQ multiplex PCR. The table has 130,000 to 150,000 clones, 85% to 90% seen once. The sample consisted of PBMCs. The receptors were sampled from a woman aged 18-29 years in good health and CMV-seropositive. Both conserved end residues are part of each CDR3. The order of the fields is J gene, V gene, D gene, clone size, CDR3 DNA, CDR3 protein. D genes are given only for firm matches. Size tells how often a clone was seen (once, few, many) or the class of an expanded clone, and some rows leave it out.

j_call: TRBJ2-2; v_call: TRBV10-1; d_call: .; clone_size: .; cdr3_nt: TGCGCCAGCAGTGAGTCGATGAGTCCCGGGGAGCTGTTTTTT; cdr3_aa: CASSESMSPGELFF
j_call: TRBJ2-2; v_call: TRBV30; d_call: TRBD2; clone_size: .; cdr3_nt: TGTGCCTGGGGGGGAGTAGCGGGAGGTACCGGGGAGCTGTTTTTT; cdr3_aa: CAWGGVAGGTGELFF
j_call: TRBJ1-1; v_call: TRBV7-6; d_call: TRBD1; clone_size: few; cdr3_nt: TGTGCCAGCAGCTTAGTACATACCGGGACAGGGGGCACTGAAGCTTTCTTT; cdr3_aa: CASSLVHTGTGGTEAFF
j_call: TRBJ2-2; v_call: TRBV9; d_call: TRBD2; clone_size: .; cdr3_nt: TGTGCCAGCAGCCCCAAGGCGGGAGCCACCGGGGAGCTGTTTTTT; cdr3_aa: CASSPKAGATGELFF
j_call: TRBJ2-2; v_call: TRBV19; d_call: .; clone_size: once; cdr3_nt: TGTGCCAGTAGACTCCCAGGATACACCGGGGAGCTGTTTTTT; cdr3_aa: CASRLPGYTGELFF
j_call: TRBJ2-4; v_call: TRBV18; d_call: .; clone_size: .; cdr3_nt: TGTGCCAGCTCACCCTTAGCGGATCGAGCCAAAAACATTCAGTACTTC; cdr3_aa: CASSPLADRAKNIQYF
j_call: TRBJ2-7; v_call: TRBV5-1; d_call: .; clone_size: .; cdr3_nt: TGCGCCAGCAGCTTGGCCACACAGTCCTCCTACGAGCAGTACTTC; cdr3_aa: CASSLATQSSYEQYF
j_call: TRBJ1-2; v_call: TRBV6-1; d_call: TRBD1; clone_size: .; cdr3_nt: TGTGCCAGCAGGGAAGGGGGCGCGTTTGCCCATGGCTACACCTTC; cdr3_aa: CASREGGAFAHGYTF
j_call: TRBJ2-2; v_call: TRBV6-5; d_call: TRBD1; clone_size: .; cdr3_nt: TGTGCCAGCAGATTTCAGGGGGCTCCCGGGGAGCTGTTTTTT; cdr3_aa: CASRFQGAPGELFF
j_call: TRBJ2-7; v_call: TRBV11-3; d_call: .; clone_size: .; cdr3_nt: TGTGCCAGCAGCCAGGGGTTCTCCTACGAGCAGTACTTC; cdr3_aa: CASSQGFSYEQYF
j_call: TRBJ2-7; v_call: TRBV29-1; d_call: TRBD2; clone_size: .; cdr3_nt: TGCAGCGTTGATGCGGGAGGGGGCGAGCAGTACTTC; cdr3_aa: CSVDAGGGEQYF
j_call: TRBJ1-2; v_call: TRBV30; d_call: .; clone_size: .; cdr3_nt: TGTGCCTGGAGCGACCCGGGGTTTTACGGCTACACCTTC; cdr3_aa: CAWSDPGFYGYTF
j_call: TRBJ1-5; v_call: TRBV7-2; d_call: TRBD1; clone_size: .; cdr3_nt: TGTGCCAGCAGCTTAACAGGGGGGAATCAGCCCCAGCATTTT; cdr3_aa: CASSLTGGNQPQHF
j_call: TRBJ1-2; v_call: TRBV5-4; d_call: TRBD1; clone_size: .; cdr3_nt: TGTGCCAGCAGCTTACCGGGACAGAACTATGGCTACACCTTC; cdr3_aa: CASSLPGQNYGYTF
j_call: TRBJ1-2; v_call: TRBV25-1; d_call: TRBD1; clone_size: .; cdr3_nt: TGTGCCAGCCGAAGGACAGGGGAGATTGAAGGCTACACCTTC; cdr3_aa: CASRRTGEIEGYTF
j_call: TRBJ2-1; v_call: TRBV7-8; d_call: TRBD2; clone_size: once; cdr3_nt: TGTGCCAGCAGCTTAGCGCGGACTAGGGACTACAATGAGCAGTTCTTC; cdr3_aa: CASSLARTRDYNEQFF
j_call: TRBJ2-1; v_call: TRBV19; d_call: TRBD2; clone_size: .; cdr3_nt: TGTGCCAGTAGTATTTTGCCCCCTAGACTAGCGGGTAGAGGGAATGAGCAGTTCTTC; cdr3_aa: CASSILPPRLAGRGNEQFF
j_call: TRBJ2-3; v_call: TRBV19; d_call: .; clone_size: .; cdr3_nt: TGTGCCAGTAGTATGCTAGGGGCCAGCACAGATACGCAGTATTTT; cdr3_aa: CASSMLGASTDTQYF
j_call: TRBJ2-2; v_call: TRBV5-1; d_call: TRBD1; clone_size: .; cdr3_nt: TGCGCCAGCAGCTTGGCGACCGGGACAGGGGGGGCCGGGGAGCTGTTTTTT; cdr3_aa: CASSLATGTGGAGELFF
j_call: TRBJ2-3; v_call: TRBV25-1; d_call: .; clone_size: .; cdr3_nt: TGTGCCAGCAGTGCGGCCCTAGGGGGTAGCACAGATACGCAGTATTTT; cdr3_aa: CASSAALGGSTDTQYF
j_call: TRBJ2-3; v_call: TRBV2; d_call: .; clone_size: .; cdr3_nt: TGTGCCAGCTCCCGGGACACGAGTGTCACAGATACGCAGTATTTT; cdr3_aa: CASSRDTSVTDTQYF
j_call: TRBJ2-5; v_call: TRBV5-6; d_call: TRBD2; clone_size: .; cdr3_nt: TGTGCCAGCAGCATATTACTAGCGGGAGGGGAGACCCAGTACTTC; cdr3_aa: CASSILLAGGETQYF
j_call: TRBJ2-1; v_call: TRBV9; d_call: TRBD2; clone_size: .; cdr3_nt: TGTGCCAGCAGCTATACTAGCGGGAGCTCCTACAATGAGCAGTTCTTC; cdr3_aa: CASSYTSGSSYNEQFF
j_call: TRBJ1-4; v_call: TRBV6-1; d_call: .; clone_size: .; cdr3_nt: TGTGCCAGCAGTGTGGGGGCAGCTAATGAAAAACTGTTTTTT; cdr3_aa: CASSVGAANEKLFF
j_call: TRBJ1-1; v_call: TRBV27; d_call: TRBD1; clone_size: few; cdr3_nt: TGTGCCAGCCGAGACAGGGGGCGATCTGAAGCTTTCTTT; cdr3_aa: CASRDRGRSEAFF
j_call: TRBJ2-5; v_call: TRBV29-1; d_call: .; clone_size: .; cdr3_nt: TGCAGCGTTGACGAGGGAATTTACGAAGAGACCCAGTACTTC; cdr3_aa: CSVDEGIYEETQYF
j_call: TRBJ2-1; v_call: TRBV11-3; d_call: .; clone_size: .; cdr3_nt: TGTGCCAGCAGCTTAGGGAGGTCTAGCAATGAGCAGTTCTTC; cdr3_aa: CASSLGRSSNEQFF
j_call: TRBJ2-7; v_call: TRBV29-1; d_call: TRBD2; clone_size: few; cdr3_nt: TGCAGCGTCCAGCTAGCGGGCGCCTCCTACGAGCAGTACTTC; cdr3_aa: CSVQLAGASYEQYF
j_call: TRBJ2-7; v_call: TRBV14; d_call: TRBD2; clone_size: few; cdr3_nt: TGTGCCAGCAGCCAATTGGGGAGGGGACTAGGGGACTACGAGCAGTACTTC; cdr3_aa: CASSQLGRGLGDYEQYF